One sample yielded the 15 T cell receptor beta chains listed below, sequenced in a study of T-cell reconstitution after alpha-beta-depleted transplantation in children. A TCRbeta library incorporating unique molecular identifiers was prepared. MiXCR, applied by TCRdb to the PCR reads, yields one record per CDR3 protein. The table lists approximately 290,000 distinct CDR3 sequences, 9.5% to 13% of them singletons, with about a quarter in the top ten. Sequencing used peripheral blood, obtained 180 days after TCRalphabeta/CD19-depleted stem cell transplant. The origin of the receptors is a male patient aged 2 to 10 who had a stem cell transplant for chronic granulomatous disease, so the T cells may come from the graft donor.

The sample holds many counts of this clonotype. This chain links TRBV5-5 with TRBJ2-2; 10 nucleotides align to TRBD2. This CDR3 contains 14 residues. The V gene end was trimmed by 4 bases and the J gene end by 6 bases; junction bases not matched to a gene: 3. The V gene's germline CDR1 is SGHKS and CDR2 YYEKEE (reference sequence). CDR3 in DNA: TGTGCCAGCAGCCTTCTAGCGGGGGCCGGGGAGCTGTTTTTT. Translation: CASSLLAGAGELFF.

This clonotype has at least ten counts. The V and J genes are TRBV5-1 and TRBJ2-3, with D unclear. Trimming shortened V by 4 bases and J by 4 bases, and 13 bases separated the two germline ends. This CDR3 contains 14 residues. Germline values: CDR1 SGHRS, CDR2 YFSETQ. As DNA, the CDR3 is TGCGCCAGCAGCCGCCGCGAGAACCCAGATACGCAGTATTTT. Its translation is CASSRRENPDTQYF.

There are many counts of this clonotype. The CDR3 loop is CASSLFVYNEQFF. Here the CDR3 DNA reads TGTGCCAGCAGTTTATTTGTCTACAATGAGCAGTTCTTC. The J gene is TRBJ2-1, the V gene TRBV27; D is unresolved. Germline CDR1 MNHEY, CDR2 SMNVEV (reference sequence). V was pared by 1 base and J by 3 bases, with 4 bases between. The CDR3 extends over 13 amino acids.

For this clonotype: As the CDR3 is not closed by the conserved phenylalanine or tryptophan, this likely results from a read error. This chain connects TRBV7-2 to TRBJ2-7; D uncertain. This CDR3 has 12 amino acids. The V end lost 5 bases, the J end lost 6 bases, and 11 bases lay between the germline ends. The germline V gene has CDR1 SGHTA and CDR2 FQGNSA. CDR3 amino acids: CASSLQHGEQYS. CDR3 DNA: TGTGCCAGCAGCCTCCAACACGGCGAGCAGTACTCC.

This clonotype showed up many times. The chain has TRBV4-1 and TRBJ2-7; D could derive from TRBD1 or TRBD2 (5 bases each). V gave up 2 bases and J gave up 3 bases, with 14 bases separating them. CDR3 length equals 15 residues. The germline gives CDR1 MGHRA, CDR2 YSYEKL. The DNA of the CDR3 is TGCGCCAGCAGCCAATATGAGGGGAGAGGCTACGAGCAGTACTTC. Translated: CASSQYEGRGYEQYF.

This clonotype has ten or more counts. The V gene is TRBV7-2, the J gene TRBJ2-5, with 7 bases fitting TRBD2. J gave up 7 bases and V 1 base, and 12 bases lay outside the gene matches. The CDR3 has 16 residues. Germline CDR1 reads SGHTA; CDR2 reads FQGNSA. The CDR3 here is CASSLVSVLAATTQYF. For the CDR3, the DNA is TGTGCCAGCAGCTTAGTGTCAGTTCTAGCGGCAACGACCCAGTACTTC.

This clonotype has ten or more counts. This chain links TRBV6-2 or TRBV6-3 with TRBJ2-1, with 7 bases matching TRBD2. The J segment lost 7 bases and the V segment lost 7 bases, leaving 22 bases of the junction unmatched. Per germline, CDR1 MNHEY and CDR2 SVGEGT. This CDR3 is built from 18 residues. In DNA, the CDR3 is TGTGCCAGCAAGAATTTGGCCCCTGCGGGAGTGACCCGAAATGAGCAGTTCTTC. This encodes CASKNLAPAGVTRNEQFF.

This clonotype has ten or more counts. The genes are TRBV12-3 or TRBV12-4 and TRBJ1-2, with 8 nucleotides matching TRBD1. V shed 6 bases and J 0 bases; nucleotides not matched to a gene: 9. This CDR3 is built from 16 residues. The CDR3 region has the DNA TGTGCCAGCAGGTTATCCGACAGGGGAGCTAACTATGGCTACACCTTC. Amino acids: CASRLSDRGANYGYTF.

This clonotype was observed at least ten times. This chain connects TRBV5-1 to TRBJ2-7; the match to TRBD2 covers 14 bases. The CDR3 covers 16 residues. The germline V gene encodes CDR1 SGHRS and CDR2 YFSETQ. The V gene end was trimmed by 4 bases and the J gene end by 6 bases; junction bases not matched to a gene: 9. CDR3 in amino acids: CASSPPGLAGVGEQYF. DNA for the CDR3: TGCGCCAGCAGCCCTCCGGGACTAGCGGGGGTCGGCGAGCAGTACTTC.

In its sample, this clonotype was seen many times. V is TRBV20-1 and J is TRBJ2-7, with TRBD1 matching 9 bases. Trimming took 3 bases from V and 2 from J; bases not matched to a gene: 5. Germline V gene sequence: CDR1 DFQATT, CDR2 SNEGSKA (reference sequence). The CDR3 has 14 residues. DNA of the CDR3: TGCAGTGCTAGGCGGGACAGGGAAACCTACGAGCAGTACTTC. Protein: CSARRDRETYEQYF.

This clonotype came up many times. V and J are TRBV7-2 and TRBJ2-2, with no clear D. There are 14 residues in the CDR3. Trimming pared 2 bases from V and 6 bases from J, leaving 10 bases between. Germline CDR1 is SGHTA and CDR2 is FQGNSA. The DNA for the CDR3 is TGTGCCAGCAGCTTAATCTTTCCTTCCGGGGAGCTGTTTTTT. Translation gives CASSLIFPSGELFF.

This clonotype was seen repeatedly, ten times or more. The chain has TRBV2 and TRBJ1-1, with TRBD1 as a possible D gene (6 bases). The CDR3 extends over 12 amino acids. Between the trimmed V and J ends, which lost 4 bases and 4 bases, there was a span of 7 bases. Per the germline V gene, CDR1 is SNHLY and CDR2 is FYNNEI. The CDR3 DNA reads TGTGCCAGCAGTGTCAGGGGCACTGAAGCTTTCTTT. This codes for CASSVRGTEAFF.

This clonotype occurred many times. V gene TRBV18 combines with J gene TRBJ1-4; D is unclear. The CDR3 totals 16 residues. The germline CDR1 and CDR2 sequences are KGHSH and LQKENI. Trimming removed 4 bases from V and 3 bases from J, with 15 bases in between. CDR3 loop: CASSLLPGIPNEKLFF. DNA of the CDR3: TGTGCCAGCTCACTGCTCCCCGGGATCCCTAATGAAAAACTGTTTTTT.

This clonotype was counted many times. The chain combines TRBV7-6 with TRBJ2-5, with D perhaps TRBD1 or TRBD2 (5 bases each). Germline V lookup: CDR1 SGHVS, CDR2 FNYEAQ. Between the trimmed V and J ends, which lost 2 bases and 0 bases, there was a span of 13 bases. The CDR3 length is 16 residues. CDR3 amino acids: CASSLYQGPNQETQYF. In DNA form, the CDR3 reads TGTGCCAGCAGCTTATACCAGGGACCCAACCAAGAGACCCAGTACTTC.

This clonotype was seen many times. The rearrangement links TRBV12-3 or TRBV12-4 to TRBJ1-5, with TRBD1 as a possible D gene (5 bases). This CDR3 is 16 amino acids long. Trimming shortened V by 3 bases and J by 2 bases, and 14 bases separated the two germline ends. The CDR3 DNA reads TGTGCCAGCAGTTTTGGGGGTTTCAGGGGCAATCAGCCCCAGCATTTT. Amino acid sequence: CASSFGGFRGNQPQHF.